This T cell receptor (beta chain) appears in the sequencing data of a study of vaccination and CD4 T cells after COVID-19 (dated 2022 in TCRdb). The study in broad terms: SARS-CoV-2 positivity had been established in the convalescent patients by nasal swab PCR, and mild disease was recorded in several of these patients and severe disease in one. Control cultures received a CEFX viral epitope pool as the positive control, an HIV-1 Nef peptide pool as the negative control, or no peptide. In around nine COVID-19 convalescent patients and a few infection-naive healthy vaccine recipients, the spike-specific CD4+ TCR repertoire before mRNA vaccination was compared with the repertoire after mRNA vaccination. The convalescent cohort comprised six males and four females, including two Hispanic individuals, seven Caucasians, two Asians and one multiracial person. The cultures were stimulated with overlapping spike peptide pools from SARS-CoV-2 and from the common cold coronaviruses HCoV-NL63, HCoV-OC43 and HCoV-229E. Each participant got two doses of either the Pfizer-BioNTech BNT162b2 vaccine (n=8) or the Moderna mRNA-1273 vaccine (n=2). Post-COVID blood samples from convalescent patients were collected a median of roughly 100 days after diagnosis, with a range of roughly 35 to 161 days. A few convalescent patients were sampled both early after vaccination (day 14) and late after vaccination (days 161 to 241). The time from the second vaccine dose to post-vaccine blood sampling had a median of roughly 72 days and ranged from about 14 to 250 days.

The time point label of this sample denotes: late sampling 161 to 241 days after vaccination in a few convalescent patients. The treatment or condition label for this specimen denotes: roughly ten-day PBMC culture with coronavirus spike peptide pools or control peptides (ViraFEST assay). The study used the ViraFEST assay, which expanded antigen-specific T cells with peptide pools and then identified expanded clonotypes by TCR sequencing. The positive SARS-CoV-2 PCR tests of the convalescent patients were dated from March to December 2020, before the Alpha, Beta and Delta variants emerged in the United States. PBMCs were cultured at approximately 2 million per well in IMDM supplemented with approximately 5% human AB serum and about 9.5 IU/ml IL-2, with approximately 10 ug/ml peptide pools added. Half of the culture medium was replaced with fresh IL-2-containing medium on days 3 and 7. After approximately eleven days of culture, CD4+ T cells were isolated by negative selection with the EasySep CD4+ T cell isolation kit. Ficoll-Paque Plus gradient centrifugation was used to isolate PBMCs from whole blood, and the isolated PBMCs were then either used fresh or cryopreserved at -140C. Each culture condition was generally run in triplicate wells.

Results and caveats for the whole study, not just this receptor: Only a relatively small number of convalescent patients were included in the study, and early timepoints following natural infection were not analyzed. In convalescent patients, nearly all vaccine-specific clones (304 of 307) were found to be mono-reactive for SARS-CoV-2 spike rather than cross-reactive with common cold coronaviruses. The median number of SARS-CoV-2-reactive clonotypes rose from 20 to 25 after infection to 38 after vaccination, but the change was not significant. In convalescent patients, a median about 84% of post-vaccine SARS-CoV-2-reactive clones were detected only after vaccination, and vaccine-specific priming was suggested by this finding.

Regarding this clonotype: There is no known antigen for this receptor. One base away there is no much larger clone; base qualities are not given.

Library prep was done by PCR. DNA from cultured CD4+ T cells underwent TCR sequencing with the Oncomine TCR Beta short-read assay at the Johns Hopkins FTIC core. Genomic DNA was extracted from the cultured CD4+ T cells with the QIAamp micro DNA kit. Oncomine TCR Beta libraries from cultured CD4+ T cells were pooled with unique dual indexes and sequenced on an Illumina iSeq 100. Under the source paper's analysis protocol: Non-productive sequences were removed, and CDR3s not starting with C, not ending with F or W, or shorter than 7 amino acids were discarded. Antigen-specific clonotypes were identified with the MANAFEST web application by comparing peptide-stimulated wells with reference and other culture wells. For a clone to be called positive, the clone needed an FDR below 0.05, an odds ratio above 5, and a productive frequency above 0.1% in at least two of three replicate wells. Clonotypes that were significantly expanded in both SARS-CoV-2 spike wells and at least one common cold coronavirus spike condition were defined as cross-reactive. Levenshtein distances (stringdist) and unrooted phylogenetic trees (ape) in R version 3.6.1 were used to assess CDR3 homology. TCRdb itself trimmed the public reads at Q25 with fastp, ran MiXCR and retained productive beta chains. Rows with a matching CDR3 protein are joined into one entry that keeps the most common DNA and genes. TCRdb's processing, not the authors', yielded these V and J calls. The sample records under 30,000 distinct CDR3 sequences, under 40% of which are singletons. Jointly, the top ten make up 3% to 3.5% of the sample.

The source of this sequence is a human donor who had recovered from COVID-19. The source material was CD4+ T cells from blood, cultured in vitro, sampled about 7 months after SARS-CoV-2 vaccination.

The CDR3 protein is CASSLGPRGTDTQYF. The DNA sequence follows: TGTGCCAGTTCCCTAGGACCTCGCGGCACAGATACGCAGTATTTT. The chain is assembled from TRBV6-1 and TRBJ2-3; the D gene is unclear. The germline V gene supplies CDR1 MNHNS and CDR2 SASEGT. V was cut back by 9 bases and J by 1 base, leaving a gap of 17 bases between them. CDR3 length: 15 amino acids, cysteine to phenylalanine. Just the 45-base CDR3 DNA is kept, in frame starting at base 1.